Listed below are T cell receptor beta chains from one sample, sequenced in a study of cytomegalovirus exposure and HLA in healthy donors. Repertoires were generated with immunoSEQ multiplex PCR, while TCRdb's copy carries only in-frame clones and drops some. This sample contains 40,000 or so clones. Sequencing was carried out using PBMCs. These receptors were taken from a woman in her thirties in good health and CMV-seropositive. Both conserved end residues are part of each CDR3. The D gene is left open where the match is weak.

D: TRBD1
J: TRBJ1-5
V: TRBV18
DNA: TGTGCCAGCTCAGTGGGACAGAGGGAGCCCCAGCATTTT
CDR3: CASSVGQREPQHF

D: NA
J: TRBJ2-3
V: TRBV7-6
DNA: TGTGCCAGCAGCTTAGGTGCGGGGCCGGGAGATACGCAGTATTTT
CDR3: CASSLGAGPGDTQYF

D: NA
J: TRBJ2-7
V: TRBV6-1
DNA: TGTGCCAGCAGTGAAGGGCGGCAGTCCCCTATTCACGAGCAGTACTTC
CDR3: CASSEGRQSPIHEQYF

D: NA
J: TRBJ2-5
V: TRBV5-4
DNA: TGTGCCAGCAGCTCTCAAGGGGAAGAGACCCAGTACTTC
CDR3: CASSSQGEETQYF

D: NA
J: TRBJ2-3
V: TRBV5-1
DNA: TGCGCCAGCAGCCCCGATACGCAGGGGCTAGATACGCAGTATTTT
CDR3: CASSPDTQGLDTQYF

D: NA
J: TRBJ2-7
V: TRBV5-4
DNA: TGTGCCAGCAGCTTGGAGAGGGTACGTCCACACCTTTACGAGCAGTACTTC
CDR3: CASSLERVRPHLYEQYF

D: NA
J: TRBJ2-2
V: TRBV4-1
DNA: TGCGCCAGCAGCCAAGAAGGAGCGGCTTACACCGGGGAGCTGTTTTTT
CDR3: CASSQEGAAYTGELFF

D: TRBD2
J: TRBJ2-3
V: TRBV28
DNA: TGTGCCAGCAGTTTGAGCGGGGTCCCAGATACGCAGTATTTT
CDR3: CASSLSGVPDTQYF

D: TRBD2
J: TRBJ2-2
V: TRBV5-6
DNA: TGTGCCAGCTTGCGCCGGGGGGGCACCGGGGAGCTGTTTTTT
CDR3: CASLRRGGTGELFF

D: NA
J: TRBJ1-1
V: TRBV5-6
DNA: TGTGCCAGCAGCCAGATTCAGGACAGTCTGGGTGAAGCTTTCTTT
CDR3: CASSQIQDSLGEAFF

D: TRBD1
J: TRBJ1-3
V: TRBV28
DNA: TGTGCCAGCAGTTCTACAGGGGGAGGAAACACCATATATTTT
CDR3: CASSSTGGGNTIYF

D: TRBD2
J: TRBJ2-7
V: TRBV9
DNA: TGTGCCAGCAGCGTATCTAGCGGGGGTTACGAGCAGCAGTACTTC
CDR3: CASSVSSGGYEQQYF

D: TRBD2
J: TRBJ2-7
V: TRBV5-4
DNA: TGTGCCAGCAGCCGGGAGGTAGGCGAGCAGTACTTC
CDR3: CASSREVGEQYF

D: NA
J: TRBJ1-2
V: TRBV6-5
DNA: TGTGCCAGCAGTCCCAGGGGAGTTGGCTACACCTTC
CDR3: CASSPRGVGYTF

D: TRBD1
J: TRBJ2-7
V: TRBV2
DNA: TGTGCCAACCGACAGGGCTACGAGCAGTACTTC
CDR3: CANRQGYEQYF

D: NA
J: TRBJ1-3
V: TRBV7-9
DNA: TGTGCCAGCAGCGCCAACAGGGATGGGGCGGGCACCATATATTTT
CDR3: CASSANRDGAGTIYF

D: NA
J: TRBJ1-4
V: TRBV12-5
DNA: TGTGCTACAAACCCAGGTGGAACTAATGAAAAACTGTTTTTT
CDR3: CATNPGGTNEKLFF